Listed here are 9 T cell receptor beta chains from one sample, sequenced in a study of T cell changes during pregnancy in multiple sclerosis. Method: immunoSEQ multiplex PCR; TCRdb's copy keeps in-frame clones and lacks some. The sample holds about 29,000 clones, 85% to 95% seen once. Source: CD8+ T cells from peripheral blood mononuclear cells, taken before pregnancy. These receptors came from a female donor with multiple sclerosis, enrolled in a pregnancy study.

J is TRBJ1-5 and V is TRBV28; possibly TRBD1 for D (5 bases). V was shortened by 6 bases and J by 4 bases, with 7 bases between the two germline ends. The CDR3 contains 12 residues. Per germline, CDR1 MDHEN and CDR2 SYDVKM. The CDR3 loop reads CASSSGNQPQHF. DNA for the CDR3: TGTGCCAGCAGCTCAGGGAATCAGCCCCAGCATTTT.

The J gene is TRBJ1-1, the V gene TRBV7-6; D call uncertain. Germline CDR1 SGHVS, CDR2 FNYEAQ. The V end lost 1 base, the J end lost 1 base, and 10 bases lay between the germline ends. This CDR3 comprises 15 residues. This CDR3 reads CASSLGQPGNTEAFF. The CDR3 nucleotides are TGTGCCAGCAGCTTAGGGCAGCCGGGGAACACTGAAGCTTTCTTT.

This chain connects TRBV11-2 to TRBJ2-1, with 9 bases lining up with TRBD2. With V trimmed by 0 bases and J by 9 bases, 3 bases remained unmatched. Germline loops: CDR1 SGHAT, CDR2 FQNNGV. The CDR3 spans 14 residues. CDR3 sequence reads: CASSLDSGGSEQFF. CDR3 sequence (DNA): TGTGCCAGCAGCTTAGATAGCGGGGGCTCTGAGCAGTTCTTC.

The count of this clone is one. The chain is built from TRBV28 and TRBJ1-1; no reliable D call. CDR1 MDHEN and CDR2 SYDVKM come from the germline V gene. CDR3 size: 15 residues. The V and J ends lost 6 bases and 2 bases respectively, with 16 bases between them. For the CDR3, the DNA is TGTGCCAGCAGCCCCCCCCGGGGAAGTAACACTGAAGCTTTCTTT. Translated: CASSPPRGSNTEAFF.

The chain employs TRBV5-1 and TRBJ2-3; TRBD1 matches 12 bases. CDR1 SGHRS and CDR2 YFSETQ come from the germline V gene. This CDR3 has 17 amino acids. V lost 3 bases and J lost 3; bases outside the gene matches: 8. The CDR3 region is CASSSEGQGAGTDTQYF. In DNA, the CDR3 is TGCGCCAGCAGCTCAGAGGGACAGGGGGCAGGGACAGATACGCAGTATTTT.

The chain employs TRBV4-1 and TRBJ2-7; 9 bases agree with TRBD2. The CDR3 runs to 14 residues. The V and J ends lost 1 base and 6 bases, in that order; junction bases with no gene match: 4. CDR1 MGHRA and CDR2 YSYEKL come from the germline V gene. As DNA, the CDR3 is TGCGCCAGCAGCCAAGGGGGACTAGCATCCGAGCAGTACTTC. This encodes CASSQGGLASEQYF.

The chain combines TRBV19 with TRBJ2-1; TRBD1 matches at 7 bases. The CDR3 sequence is 13 residues long. V dropped 5 bases and J dropped 4; count of bases not matched to a gene: 2. Per germline, CDR1 LNHDA and CDR2 SQIVND (reference sequence). The CDR3 DNA reads as TGTGCCAGTAGTTTGACAGGGTACAATGAGCAGTTCTTC. It yields the protein CASSLTGYNEQFF.

The V and J genes are TRBV5-8 and TRBJ2-7; tentative D call: TRBD1 (5 bases). This CDR3 has 12 residues. In germline, CDR1 is SGHTS, CDR2 YDEGEE. V was clipped by 7 bases and J by 2 bases, with 10 bases between them. This CDR3 is CASEQETYEQYF. CDR3 DNA sequence: TGTGCCAGCGAACAGGAAACCTACGAGCAGTACTTC.

The CDR3 reads CASSGTSGRALAPEQFF. In DNA, the CDR3 is TGTGCCAGCAGTGGGACTAGCGGGAGGGCCTTGGCCCCTGAGCAGTTCTTC. The chain uses TRBV2 and TRBJ2-1; 15 bases align to TRBD2. The CDR3 contains 17 residues. Germline CDR1 reads SNHLY; CDR2 reads FYNNEI. With V trimmed by 4 bases and J by 9 bases, 10 bases remained unmatched.